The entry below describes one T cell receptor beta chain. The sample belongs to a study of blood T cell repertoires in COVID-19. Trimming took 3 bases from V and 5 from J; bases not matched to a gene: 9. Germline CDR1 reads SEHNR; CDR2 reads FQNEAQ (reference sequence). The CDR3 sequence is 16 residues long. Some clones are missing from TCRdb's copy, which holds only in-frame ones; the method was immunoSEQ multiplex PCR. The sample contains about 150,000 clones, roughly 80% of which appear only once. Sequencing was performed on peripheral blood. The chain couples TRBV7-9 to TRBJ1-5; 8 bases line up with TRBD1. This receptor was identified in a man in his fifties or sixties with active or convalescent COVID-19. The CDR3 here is CASSFDVGQGDQPQHF. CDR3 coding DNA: TGTGCCAGCAGCTTTGATGTTGGACAGGGCGATCAGCCCCAGCATTTT. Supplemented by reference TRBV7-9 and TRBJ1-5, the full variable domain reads DTGVSQNPRHKITKRGQNVTFRCDPISEHNRLYWYRQTLGQGPEFLTYFQNEAQLEKSRLLSDRFSAERPKGSFSTLEIQRTEQGDSAMYLCASSFDVGQGDQPQHFGDGTRLSIL.